Given below is one T cell receptor (beta chain) in context. Its cognate antigen is unknown. It was with 60 Vbeta and 13 Jbeta primers that the PCR ran. Profiling relied on immunoSEQ multiplex PCR, and the TCRdb table lists in-frame clones only, not all of them. The data contain 95,000 or so clones, about 76% of them singletons. This sample was included in a study of cytomegalovirus exposure and HLA in healthy donors. Whole-study results and caveats: Rarity marked most TCR sequences, yet some public TCRs occurred in many donors.

V was clipped by 2 bases and J by 5 bases, with 9 bases between them. Germline CDR1 reads MNHNS; CDR2 reads SASEGT. There are 13 residues in the CDR3. The sequence came from a woman between 65 and 79 years old in good health and CMV-seropositive. This chain joins TRBV6-1 and TRBJ1-1; D may be TRBD1 (5 bases). What was sequenced was PBMCs. In nucleotides, the CDR3 is TGTGCCAGCAGTGAACTGGGGGGAACTGAAGCTTTCTTT. This codes for CASSELGGTEAFF.